Sequencing of this T cell receptor (beta chain) was carried out in a study of cytomegalovirus exposure and HLA in healthy donors listed by TCRdb under 2017. Study-level background: According to an earlier analysis of 587 of the donors, some 180 million T cells yielded roughly 110 million unique TCR beta sequences and 276 Gb of sequence data. Every repertoire in the discovery cohort had been generated on one and the same sequencing platform. A later genetic analysis took genome-wide SNP genotypes for about 60% of the roughly 670 donors and used that subset as a discovery cohort. The study aimed to test whether signatures of past pathogen exposure could be identified by cataloging public T cell receptors. Donor age, sex, ethnicity and CMV serostatus were compiled together with the repertoire data. Five DR-DQ haplotypes were handled as single units for association and clustering, since linkage in the cohort was strong. Rather than using new phenotypic data, the later analysis identified candidate immune exposures from TCR beta sequences and from how often those sequences occurred across donors. The study combined high-throughput TCR immunosequencing, statistical association of individual TCRs with disease status, and machine learning to predict cytomegalovirus infection status. Along with the roughly 670-subject first cohort, a separate validation cohort of over a hundred different subjects was used. A later analysis re-examined previously published TCR beta repertoires from about 700 donors and added high-resolution HLA genotyping to investigate patterns of TCR occurrence. The T cell repertoires of some 700 subjects were profiled by immunosequencing and related to cytomegalovirus serostatus. Among the roughly 400 genotyped donors, roughly 80% belonged to the genetic ancestry cluster associated with self-reported Caucasian donors. Typing coverage varied by locus: about 629-630 donors for A, B, C, DRB1 and DQB1; roughly 560 for DQA1; approximately 610 for DPA1; 450 to 480 for DPB1. In an earlier analysis of over 550 of the donors, high-throughput TCR beta sequencing was used to judge whether each TCR beta V gene segment behaved as functional or pseudogenic. An early release that covered about 600 HLA-typed donors contained about 300 gigabases of sequencing data and approximately 85 million unique TCR sequences. Among around 400 genotyped donors of the cohort, an average of approximately 200,000 unique TCR beta nucleotide sequences was sequenced per donor, of which roughly 18% were non-productive. Class I and class II HLA loci were covered by the typing at four-digit resolution.

With respect to this clone: The clone's antigen remains unknown. Base qualities were left out, and no much larger clone turns up one base away.

The cohort consisted of 650 to 700 healthy bone marrow donors. At the time of sampling, all cohort members were nominally healthy, though unrecorded immune exposures were likely present. The donor was CMV seropositive and belonged to the group of about 290 seropositive cohort members. A peripheral blood sample was provided by each donor, and peripheral blood mononuclear cells were used for TCR beta sequencing. Genomic DNA was extracted from the blood cell samples with the Qiagen DNeasy Blood Extraction Kit. Beyond this particular receptor, the publication reports: In a later genetic analysis, fewer N-insertions in productive TCRs were reported among donors in an Asian-associated ancestry cluster than the roughly 670-donor mean. In a later analysis, TCR association rates were found to vary across HLA loci, with the most associated TCRs seen for DRB1 alleles and the fewest for HLA-C alleles. The only immune exposure information available for the cohort was CMV serostatus. At a false discovery rate of 0.05, a later analysis linked fewer than 20,000 TCR beta sequences to specific HLA alleles. The cohort was sequenced for TCR beta chains only, and without alpha or paired-chain data the features that could be detected were limited. In both the original and validation cohorts, the classifier was reported to diagnose cytomegalovirus status with high specificity and sensitivity. V-gene and J-gene trimming of TCR beta chains was associated with a missense DCLRE1C variant in a later genetic analysis, and the association was replicated in an independent cohort. In a later analysis, HLA-associated TCR beta chains were found to be more clonally expanded and to have lower generation probabilities than equally common non-associated chains. Because HLA typing was unavailable for some donors at each locus, only the typed subset was used in association tests. Correlated functional status among segregating V segments might reflect linkage disequilibrium, but an unknown experimental factor could not be ruled out. Presence/absence analyses assumed roughly uniform sequencing depth across donors, an assumption that may not hold. The study listed approximately 150 TCR beta chains as associated with cytomegalovirus. In an earlier analysis of fewer than 750 of the donors, most TCR beta V segments were observed in productive rearrangements about 87% or about 30% of the time, broadly matching IMGT annotations. According to the authors, the approach could potentially be generalized to other disease states and immunological phenotypes. Most CMV-associated TCR beta chains appeared to be HLA-restricted in a later analysis, and the HLA associations seemed to be driven largely by CMV exposure. Seventeen rarely observed V segments, including chromosome 9 orphons, were excluded from the earlier analysis of 550 to 700 of the donors because counts were too low. A further reported finding was that TCR beta sequences accurately predicted the HLA-A and HLA-B alleles for most subjects in the first cohort. In a later analysis, several top co-occurrence clusters were reported to appear linked to parvovirus B19, influenza, CMV and Epstein-Barr virus. A few of the identified cytomegalovirus-associated TCR beta chains were confirmed in vitro to be specific for cytomegalovirus antigens. A cluster of highly shared sequence variants was judged likely to represent a technical artifact of the sequencing pipeline. While some public TCRs were present in many individuals, most TCR sequences turned up only very rarely across donors. Strong co-occurrence of HLA alleles, especially DR and DQ, made assigning TCR associations to individual alleles difficult.

The method was the immunoSEQ multiplex PCR assay. For the multiplex PCR, a mixture combining 60 forward primers for TCR Vbeta segments and 13 reverse primers for TCR Jbeta segments was used. A multiplex PCR assay on genomic DNA amplified the CDR3 region of rearranged TCR beta genes. The amplified TCR beta libraries were sequenced on the Illumina HiSeq System as 87-base-pair reads. The paper's processing steps were these. A later analysis counted 75 million to 100 million unique TCR beta chains across the 666 repertoires, and around 12 million of these chains were shared by at least two donors. To remove PCR and sequencing errors, raw reads were error-corrected and collapsed into unique sequences using a nearest-neighbor algorithm that merged closely related sequences. V, D and J gene segments were assigned by aligning CDR3 sequences to IMGT reference sequences. For a sequence to be retained, a match of at least six nucleotides to both a V gene segment and a J gene segment was required. Rearrangements were called productive when the CDR3 lacked stop codons and stayed in frame with V and J; all others were non-productive. CDR3 was defined according to IMGT convention as the region running from the second conserved V-encoded cysteine to the conserved J-encoded phenylalanine. The earlier analysis of about 560 of the donors excluded any sequence lacking an unambiguous match to a single V gene segment. In an earlier analysis of more than 500 of the donors, a V segment was called functional when productive rearrangements were above 56.7%, and segregating when the standard deviation between donors exceeded 5%. A statistical classification framework was built for diagnosing cytomegalovirus status from the catalog of TCR beta chain sequences. A later analysis assigned V and J genes by comparing TCR nucleotide sequences with IMGT/GENE-DB human TR gene sequences. The TCRdist pipeline was used in a later analysis to assign CDR3 sequences and most-parsimonious VDJ recombination scenarios. In a later analysis, every TCR beta chain was defined by the combination of its CDR3 amino acid sequence and its V-gene family, and reads without a unique V-gene family were dropped. As a way to deal with suspected cross-contamination and a sequencing artifact, a later analysis dropped more than 500 nucleotide sequences that were highly shared and had low generation probability. In a later analysis, a clonal expansion index for each public chain was calculated from normalized within-repertoire ranks of inferred template counts. In a later analysis, generation probabilities were computed with a VDJ recombination model fitted to out-of-frame rearrangements, and the resulting probabilities were checked against IGoR. A later analysis scored TCR-TCR, TCR-HLA and TCR-CMV co-occurrence with hypergeometric tests, applying a repertoire-size bias correction to TCR pairs. To estimate false discovery rates, a later analysis permuted the HLA or CMV assignments 20 times. In a later analysis, co-occurring TCRs were grouped using DBSCAN, and TCRdist sequence similarity was added for clustering within HLA-allele-positive subsets. Repertoires with fewer than 30,000 or more than 120,000 public chains were left out of co-occurrence clustering, as were a handful of repertoires with anomalous nucleotide sharing. TCRdb holds this immuneACCESS table with in-frame rearrangements only. Some clones are missing; in checked studies, unresolved V genes explain under half, and the rest has no known cause. V, J and clone size are those of that table, while D and trimming were read from the DNA. This sample is represented by some 110,000 clones; around 60% of them were singletons. Of the sample, roughly 10% is held by the ten largest clones.

This TCR derives from a woman in her forties in good health and CMV-seropositive. Sequencing was done on a sample of PBMCs.

The DNA reads as follows: TGTGCCAGCAACGCCGGGACAGGAGGGAATCAGCCCCAGCATTTT. Translated, this is CASNAGTGGNQPQHF. The rearrangement combines TRBV6-1 with TRBJ1-5, and TRBD1 aligns with 8 junction nucleotides. Looking up the germline V gene yields CDR1 MNHNS and CDR2 SASEGT. Clipping removes 7 bases from V and 4 bases from J, with 9 as the unmatched junction base count. Including the terminal cysteine and phenylalanine, the CDR3 comprises 15 residues. The only DNA kept is the CDR3, 45 bases in frame from the first base.